This T cell receptor (beta chain) was observed in a study of OX40 agonist ivuxolimab in advanced cancers. About the research overall: Those enrolled were 82.7% male, with a mean age of approximately 60 years and ages from roughly 20 to 85. One hepatocellular carcinoma and two cutaneous melanoma patients partially responded. Overall study results and limits: Expansion of clones was among the lowest in partial responders at 0.1-3.0 mg/kg.

Drawing of blood for sampling happened at baseline, at cycle 4 day 1, and at cycle 7 day 1. On this clone: The antigen remains undetermined.

Only in-frame clones appear in the TCRdb table, and some are missing; sequencing was by immunoSEQ multiplex PCR. Here the sample spans 60,000 to 75,000 clones, around 81% being singletons. V shed 3 bases, J shed 0 bases, and the junction held 1 base outside the gene matches. The germline CDR1 and CDR2 sequences are LGHNA and YNFKEQ. CDR3 size: 16 residues. The clonotype comes from an adult with an advanced solid tumor such as melanoma, head and neck, liver or kidney cancer. The source material was CD4+ or CD8+ T cells sorted from blood, sampled in a trial of the OX40 agonist ivuxolimab. This chain uses TRBV4-2 with TRBJ2-1; TRBD2 aligns across 11 bases. CDR3 residues: CASSHSGGVSYNEQFF. CDR3 DNA: TGTGCCAGCAGCCATAGCGGGGGGGTCTCCTACAATGAGCAGTTCTTC.